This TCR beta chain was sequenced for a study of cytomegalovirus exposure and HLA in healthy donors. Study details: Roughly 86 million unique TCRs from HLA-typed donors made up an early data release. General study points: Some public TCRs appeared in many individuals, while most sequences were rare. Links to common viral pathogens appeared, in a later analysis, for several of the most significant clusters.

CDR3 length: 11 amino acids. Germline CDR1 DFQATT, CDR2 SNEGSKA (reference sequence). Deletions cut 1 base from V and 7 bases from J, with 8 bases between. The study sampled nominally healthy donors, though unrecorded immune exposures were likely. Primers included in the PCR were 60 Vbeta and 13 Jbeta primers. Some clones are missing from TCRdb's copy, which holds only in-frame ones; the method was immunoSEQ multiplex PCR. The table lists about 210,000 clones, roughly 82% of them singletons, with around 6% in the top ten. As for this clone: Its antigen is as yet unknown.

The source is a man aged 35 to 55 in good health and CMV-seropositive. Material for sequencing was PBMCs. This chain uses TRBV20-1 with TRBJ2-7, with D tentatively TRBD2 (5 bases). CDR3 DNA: TGCAGTGCTAGAGGGCTAGCAGAGCAGTACGTC. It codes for CSARGLAEQYV.